This entry lists 10 T cell receptor beta chains sequenced from one sample in a study of cytomegalovirus exposure and HLA in healthy donors. The PCR used 60 Vbeta and 13 Jbeta primers. Data came from immunoSEQ multiplex PCR; TCRdb stores just in-frame clones and leaves some out. Of roughly 36,000 clones listed, roughly 74% were seen once; the top ten hold about 6%. Sequencing used PBMCs. The receptors stem from a man in his thirties or forties in good health and CMV-seronegative.

The chain employs TRBV6-5 and TRBJ1-6; TRBD1 might be the D (5 bases). The germline CDR1 and CDR2 sequences are MNHEY and SVGAGI. The CDR3 extends over 16 amino acids. Trimming removed 3 bases from V and 7 bases from J, with 16 bases in between. The CDR3 DNA reads as TGTGCCAGCAGTTATACGTGGTCACAGGTGAATTCACCCCTCCACTTT. It specifies CASSYTWSQVNSPLHF.

This chain links TRBV7-9 with TRBJ2-5; 8 nucleotides match TRBD1. In germline, CDR1 is SEHNR, CDR2 FQNEAQ (reference sequence). V was clipped by 2 bases and J by 5 bases; unmatched bases: 13. This CDR3 has 17 amino acids. CDR3 DNA: TGTGCCAGCAGCTTAAAGTGGGGGTCTAACAGGGGGGAGACCCAGTACTTC. Amino acid sequence: CASSLKWGSNRGETQYF.

The chain has TRBV9 and TRBJ1-5; 7 bases are shared with TRBD1. The CDR3 is 19 residues long. J was trimmed by 0 bases and V by 2 bases; bases with no gene match: 14. Germline CDR1 SGDLS, CDR2 YYNGEE. The CDR3 nucleotides are TGTGCCAGCAGCGTCTCCCCTGTGAGGGGGCACCTTAGCAATCAGCCCCAGCATTTT. It translates to CASSVSPVRGHLSNQPQHF.

The chain recombines TRBV4-2 with TRBJ2-7; perhaps TRBD2 as D (5 bases). CDR1 is LGHNA, CDR2 YNFKEQ, per germline. This CDR3 contains 15 residues. Trimming took 0 bases from V and 3 from J, leaving 12 bases between them. The CDR3 DNA sequence: TGTGCCAGCAGCCAAGATGGCCAAGGACTCTACGAGCAGTACTTC. This gives the protein CASSQDGQGLYEQYF.

This sequence joins TRBV15 and TRBJ2-2; no definite D call. The CDR3 is made up of 15 amino acids. Germline-derived CDR1 and CDR2 are LNHNV and YYDKDF (reference sequence). Between the trimmed V and J ends, which lost 1 base and 3 bases, there was a span of 9 bases. DNA for the CDR3: TGTGCCACCAGCAGAGGGTCCTCGGACACCGGGGAGCTGTTTTTT. It is translated as CATSRGSSDTGELFF.

The rearrangement links TRBV19 to TRBJ2-5; perhaps TRBD1 as D (6 bases). This CDR3 contains 11 residues. V shed 3 bases and J shed 7 bases, with 6 bases lying between them. Germline loops: CDR1 LNHDA, CDR2 SQIVND (reference sequence). CDR3 loop: CASSIRGTQYF. The CDR3 nucleotides are TGTGCCAGTAGTATCAGGGGGACCCAGTACTTC. Using reference TRBV19 and TRBJ2-5 for the parts outside the CDR3, the full variable domain is DGGITQSPKYLFRKEGQNVTLSCEQNLNHDAMYWYRQDPGQGLRLIYYSQIVNDFQKGDIAEGYSVSREKKESFPLTVTSAQKNPTAFYLCASSIRGTQYFGPGTRLLVL.

V is TRBV5-1 and J is TRBJ2-7, with TRBD2 as a possible D gene (6 bases). The length of the CDR3 is 15 residues. V lost 2 bases to trimming and J lost 1 base, with 13 bases between them. In germline, CDR1 is SGHRS, CDR2 YFSETQ. CDR3 nucleotides: TGCGCCAGCAGCTTCCAGCCCGGGACTTCCTACGAGCAGTACTTC. Its protein product is CASSFQPGTSYEQYF. Filled out from reference TRBV5-1 and TRBJ2-7, the complete variable domain reads KAGVTQTPRYLIKTRGQQVTLSCSPISGHRSVSWYQQTPGQGLQFLFEYFSETQRNKGNFPGRFSGRQFSNSRSEMNVSTLELGDSALYLCASSFQPGTSYEQYFGPGTRLTVT.

This clone was detected only a few times. The CDR3 DNA is TGTGCCAGCAGGGCGACTAGCATTGGCTCCTACGAGCAGTACTTC. This codes for CASRATSIGSYEQYF. This sequence joins TRBV2 and TRBJ2-7; 7 bases match TRBD2. The CDR3 is made up of 15 amino acids. V was pared by 6 bases and J by 0 bases, with 8 bases of the junction left unmatched. Germline-derived CDR1 and CDR2 are SNHLY and FYNNEI. Supplemented by reference TRBV2 and TRBJ2-7, the full variable domain reads EPEVTQTPSHQVTQMGQEVILRCVPISNHLYFYWYRQILGQKVEFLVSFYNNEISEKSEIFDDQFSVERPDGSNFTLKIRSTKLEDSAMYFCASRATSIGSYEQYFGPGTRLTVT.

V usage is TRBV19 and J usage is TRBJ1-1, with 7 bases identical to TRBD1. J lost 4 bases, V lost 5 bases, and 7 bases had no gene match. CDR3 size: 14 residues. In germline, CDR1 is LNHDA, CDR2 SQIVND (reference sequence). The CDR3 DNA is TGTGCCAGTAGTGCACAGGGGCCTAGCACTGAAGCTTTCTTT. Its translation is CASSAQGPSTEAFF.

The chain recombines TRBV6-1 with TRBJ1-2; D ambiguous. CDR1 is MNHNS, CDR2 SASEGT, per germline. The CDR3 consists of 13 residues. The V end lost 5 bases, the J end lost 0 bases, and 7 bases lay between the germline ends. The CDR3 region is CASSTLTNYGYTF. CDR3 DNA sequence: TGTGCCAGCAGTACACTAACTAACTATGGCTACACCTTC.